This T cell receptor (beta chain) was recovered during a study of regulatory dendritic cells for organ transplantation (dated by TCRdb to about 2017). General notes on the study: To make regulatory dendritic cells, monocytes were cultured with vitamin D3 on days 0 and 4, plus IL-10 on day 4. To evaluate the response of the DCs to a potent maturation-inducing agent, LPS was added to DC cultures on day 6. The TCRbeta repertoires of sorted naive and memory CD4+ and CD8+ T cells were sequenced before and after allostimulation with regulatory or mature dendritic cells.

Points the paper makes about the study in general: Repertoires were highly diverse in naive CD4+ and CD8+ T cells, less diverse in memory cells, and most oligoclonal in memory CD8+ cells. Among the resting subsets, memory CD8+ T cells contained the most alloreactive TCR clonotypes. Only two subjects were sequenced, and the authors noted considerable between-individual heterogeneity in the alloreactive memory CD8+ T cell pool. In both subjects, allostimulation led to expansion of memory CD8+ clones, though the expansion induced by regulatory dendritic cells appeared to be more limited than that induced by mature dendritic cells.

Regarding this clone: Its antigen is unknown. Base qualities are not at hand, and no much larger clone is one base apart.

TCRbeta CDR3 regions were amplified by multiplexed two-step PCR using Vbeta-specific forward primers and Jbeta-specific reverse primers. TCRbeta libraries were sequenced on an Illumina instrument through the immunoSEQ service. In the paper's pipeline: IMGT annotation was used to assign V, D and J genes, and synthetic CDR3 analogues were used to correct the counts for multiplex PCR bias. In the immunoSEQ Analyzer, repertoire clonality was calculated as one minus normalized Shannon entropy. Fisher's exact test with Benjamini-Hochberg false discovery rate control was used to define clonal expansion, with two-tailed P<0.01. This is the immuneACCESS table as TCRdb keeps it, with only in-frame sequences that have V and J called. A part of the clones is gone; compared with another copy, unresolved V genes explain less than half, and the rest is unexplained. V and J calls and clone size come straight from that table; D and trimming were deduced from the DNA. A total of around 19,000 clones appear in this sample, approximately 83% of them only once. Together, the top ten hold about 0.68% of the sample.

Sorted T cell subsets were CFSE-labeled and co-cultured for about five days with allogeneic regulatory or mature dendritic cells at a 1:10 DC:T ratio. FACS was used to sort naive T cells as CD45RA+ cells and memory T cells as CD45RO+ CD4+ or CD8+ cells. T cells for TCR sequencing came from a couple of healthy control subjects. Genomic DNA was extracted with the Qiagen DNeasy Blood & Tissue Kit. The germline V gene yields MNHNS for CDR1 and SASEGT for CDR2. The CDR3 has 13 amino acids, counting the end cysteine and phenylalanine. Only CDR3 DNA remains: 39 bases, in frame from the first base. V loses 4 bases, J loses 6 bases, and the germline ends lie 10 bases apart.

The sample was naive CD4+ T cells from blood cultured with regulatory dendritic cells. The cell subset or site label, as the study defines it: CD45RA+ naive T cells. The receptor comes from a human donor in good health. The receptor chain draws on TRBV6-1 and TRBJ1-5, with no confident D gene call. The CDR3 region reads CASSVLHGQPQHF. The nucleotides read TGTGCCAGCAGTGTGTTACATGGTCAGCCCCAGCATTTT.